These T cell receptor beta chains were read from a single sample in a study of T cell repertoires in aging, cancer and after chemotherapy. TCRdb redid the calling of the multiplex PCR reads with MiXCR, one entry per CDR3 protein. The data show 2,500 to 3,500 distinct CDR3 sequences, with more than 20% seen just once and less than 3.5% held by the top ten. What was sequenced was blood. The receptors were sampled from a human donor with a solid tumor. Both conserved end residues are part of each CDR3. D genes are given only for firm matches. The listing skips clone size in some rows; elsewhere it reads once, few, many or a size class.

TRBV5-1	.	few	TRBJ1-1	CASSWRDSVNTEAFF	TGCGCCAGCAGCTGGCGGGACTCGGTGAACACTGAAGCTTTCTTT
TRBV12-3/TRBV12-4	.	.	TRBJ1-2	CASSHGQNYGYTF	TGTGCCAGCAGTCATGGACAGAACTATGGCTACACCTTC
TRBV6-6	.	medium-sized	TRBJ1-3	CASSLTSGEVNTIYF	TGTGCCAGCAGCCTAACCTCTGGGGAAGTGAACACCATATATTTT
TRBV20-1	TRBD2	few	TRBJ2-5	CSALSGGSQETQYF	TGCAGTGCCCTAAGCGGGGGGTCCCAAGAGACCCAGTACTTC
TRBV7-9	TRBD1	medium-sized	TRBJ1-2	CASSLTGGAYGYTF	TGTGCCAGCAGCCTAACAGGGGGCGCCTATGGCTACACCTTC
TRBV11-2	.	few	TRBJ2-7	CASARSTYEQYF	TGTGCCAGCGCCAGATCTACCTACGAGCAGTACTTC
TRBV6-2/TRBV6-3	TRBD1	medium-sized	TRBJ2-6	CASSGDRGTGANVLTF	TGTGCCAGCAGTGGGGACAGGGGCACCGGGGCCAACGTCCTGACTTTC
TRBV18	TRBD1	few	TRBJ2-7	CASSRGTGGREQYF	TGTGCCAGCTCACGTGGGACAGGGGGACGCGAGCAGTACTTC
TRBV9	.	.	TRBJ2-3	CASSVGPSAVSTDMQYF	TGTGCCAGCAGCGTAGGCCCGTCAGCGGTCAGCACAGATATGCAGTATTTT
TRBV7-2	.	medium-sized	TRBJ2-3	CASSLASYTQYF	TGTGCCAGCAGCTTAGCCTCCTATACGCAGTATTTT
TRBV19	.	medium-sized	TRBJ1-4	CASSSHGGNEKLFF	TGTGCCAGTAGTTCGCATGGGGGAAATGAAAAACTGTTTTTT
TRBV30	TRBD1	medium-sized	TRBJ1-6	CAWSLVTGGNSPLHF	TGTGCCTGGAGTTTGGTAACAGGGGGTAATTCACCCCTCCACTTT
TRBV9	.	.	TRBJ1-6	CASSVGRLGNSPLHF	TGTGCCAGCAGCGTAGGACGGCTTGGAAATTCACCCCTCCACTTT
TRBV19	.	medium-sized	TRBJ1-6	CASSIDGEGSSYNSPLHF	TGTGCCAGTAGTATAGATGGGGAAGGGAGCTCCTATAATTCACCCCTCCACTTT
TRBV9	TRBD2	few	TRBJ2-1	CASSVASGGVDEQFF	TGTGCCAGCAGCGTTGCCAGCGGGGGTGTAGATGAGCAGTTCTTC
TRBV7-9	TRBD1	.	TRBJ1-4	CASSFPDRGYEKLFF	TGTGCCAGCAGCTTTCCAGACAGGGGATACGAAAAACTGTTTTTT
TRBV6-5	TRBD2	medium-sized	TRBJ2-5	CASSYAILAGRIF	TGTGCCAGCAGTTACGCAATTCTAGCGGGGAGGATCTTC